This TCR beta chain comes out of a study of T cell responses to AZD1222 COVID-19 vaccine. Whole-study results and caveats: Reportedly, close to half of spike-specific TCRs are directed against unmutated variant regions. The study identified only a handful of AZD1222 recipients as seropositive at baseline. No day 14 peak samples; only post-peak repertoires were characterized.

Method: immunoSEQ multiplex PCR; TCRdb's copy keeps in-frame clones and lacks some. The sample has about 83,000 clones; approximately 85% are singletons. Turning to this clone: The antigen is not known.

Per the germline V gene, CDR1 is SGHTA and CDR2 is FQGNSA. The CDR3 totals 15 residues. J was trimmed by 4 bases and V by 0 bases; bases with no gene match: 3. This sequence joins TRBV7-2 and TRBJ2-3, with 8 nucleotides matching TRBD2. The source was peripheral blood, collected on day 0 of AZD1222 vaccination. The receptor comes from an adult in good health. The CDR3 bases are TGTGCCAGCAGCTTAGCCGGGAGGGAGGCAGATACGCAGTATTTT. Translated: CASSLAGREADTQYF.